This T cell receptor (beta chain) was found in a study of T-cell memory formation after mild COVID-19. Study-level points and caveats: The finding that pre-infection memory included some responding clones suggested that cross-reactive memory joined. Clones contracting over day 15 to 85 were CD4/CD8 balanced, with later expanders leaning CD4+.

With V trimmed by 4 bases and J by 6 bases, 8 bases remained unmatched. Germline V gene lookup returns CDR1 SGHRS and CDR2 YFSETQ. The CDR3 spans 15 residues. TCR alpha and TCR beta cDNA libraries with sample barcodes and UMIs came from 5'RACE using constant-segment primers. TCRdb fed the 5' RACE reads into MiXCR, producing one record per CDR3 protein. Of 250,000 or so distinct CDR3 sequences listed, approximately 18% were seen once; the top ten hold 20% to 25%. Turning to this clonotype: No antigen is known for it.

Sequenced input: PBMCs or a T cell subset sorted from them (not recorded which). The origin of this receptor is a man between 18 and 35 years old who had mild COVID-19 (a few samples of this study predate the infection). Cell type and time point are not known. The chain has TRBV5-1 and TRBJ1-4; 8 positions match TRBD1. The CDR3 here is CASSRVTGEDEKLFF. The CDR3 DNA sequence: TGCGCCAGCAGCCGGGTGACAGGGGAGGATGAAAAACTGTTTTTT.